The next 21 T cell receptor beta chains were all read from a single sample in a study of shared clonotypes between healthy human individuals. Measured with immunoSEQ multiplex PCR; TCRdb has only the in-frame clones, and not every one. Of about 1,500,000 clones in the sample, about 96% were seen once. The specimen sequenced was naive CD4+ T cells sorted from blood. Noted subset: CD45RA+ positively selected. The receptors shown here come from a man younger than 45 in good health.

The rearrangement joins TRBV19 to TRBJ2-3; the D is unclear. Germline lookup yields CDR1 LNHDA and CDR2 SQIVND (reference sequence). V was trimmed by 1 base and J by 4 bases, leaving 6 bases between them. The CDR3 is made up of 13 amino acids. The CDR3 loop reads CASSIGVADTQYF. The CDR3 region has the DNA TGTGCCAGTAGTATAGGGGTGGCAGATACGCAGTATTTT.

The rearrangement joins TRBV30 to TRBJ2-7; D is unclear. Trimming took off 0 bases at V and 2 bases at J, with 8 bases between the two ends. The CDR3 covers 13 residues. The germline gives CDR1 GTSNPN, CDR2 SVGIG (reference sequence). CDR3 sequence (DNA): TGTGCCTGGAGTGTAGGGAATCCCTACGAGCAGTACTTC. This codes for CAWSVGNPYEQYF.

V is TRBV2 and J is TRBJ1-5, with 7 bases lining up with TRBD1. The V gene's germline CDR1 is SNHLY and CDR2 FYNNEI. V was clipped by 4 bases and J by 3 bases; unmatched bases: 6. The CDR3 spans 15 residues. The DNA for the CDR3 is TGTGCCAGCAGTGGTCTGACAGGGAACAATCAGCCCCAGCATTTT. Protein product: CASSGLTGNNQPQHF. Full variable domain (outside the CDR3, taken from reference TRBV2 and TRBJ1-5): EPEVTQTPSHQVTQMGQEVILRCVPISNHLYFYWYRQILGQKVEFLVSFYNNEISEKSEIFDDQFSVERPDGSNFTLKIRSTKLEDSAMYFCASSGLTGNNQPQHFGDGTRLSIL.

The V gene is TRBV18, the J gene TRBJ2-7; TRBD1 aligns across 7 bases. The CDR3 is 14 amino acids. Per germline, CDR1 KGHSH and CDR2 LQKENI. V gave up 4 bases and J gave up 2 bases; unmatched junction bases: 5. This CDR3 reads CASSLLDRAYEQYF. CDR3 nucleotides: TGTGCCAGCTCACTACTCGACAGGGCCTACGAGCAGTACTTC.

Remarks on this clone: The same CDR3 arises from other DNA sequences in this sample as well. This chain joins TRBV28 and TRBJ2-3; D unclear. This CDR3 comprises 12 residues. The germline CDR1 and CDR2 sequences are MDHEN and SYDVKM. V gave up 3 bases and J gave up 3 bases, with 4 bases separating them. The CDR3 loop is CASSFPTDTQYF. In nucleotides, the CDR3 is TGTGCCAGCAGTTTCCCGACAGATACGCAGTATTTT.

The J gene is TRBJ2-2, the V gene TRBV19, with 10 bases that match TRBD2. Trimming took 0 bases from V and 5 from J; bases not matched to a gene: 9. The germline CDR1 and CDR2 sequences are LNHDA and SQIVND (reference sequence). The CDR3 spans 18 residues. CDR3 DNA: TGTGCCAGTAGTATAGATGGCGGACTAGCGGCAATTACCGGGGAGCTGTTTTTT. Its protein is CASSIDGGLAAITGELFF.

The gene calls are TRBV18 and TRBJ1-5; D is possibly TRBD1 (5 bases). Per the germline V gene, CDR1 is KGHSH and CDR2 is LQKENI. The CDR3 spans 15 residues. V lost 2 bases and J 9 bases, leaving 17 bases between the germline ends. The CDR3 protein is CASSPSRDSYRPQHF. The CDR3 bases are TGTGCCAGCTCACCATCCCGAGACAGCTATAGGCCCCAGCATTTT.

The chain carries TRBV4-1 and TRBJ1-5; D gene ambiguous. The CDR3 sequence is 14 residues long. Germline lookup yields CDR1 MGHRA and CDR2 YSYEKL. V lost 0 bases and J 6 bases, leaving 9 bases between the germline ends. DNA for the CDR3: TGCGCCAGCAGCCAAGATGAAGGTTTTCAGCCCCAGCATTTT. It is translated as CASSQDEGFQPQHF.

CDR3 in DNA: TGTGCCAGTAGTCCTTATGGGGGTACCTCCTCCTATCTAAACGAGCAGTACTTC. Its translation is CASSPYGGTSSYLNEQYF. The chain recombines TRBV19 with TRBJ2-7; the D gene could be TRBD1 or TRBD2 (5 bases each). The CDR3 has 18 residues. Germline V gene lookup returns CDR1 LNHDA and CDR2 SQIVND (reference sequence). Trimming removed 5 bases from V and 5 bases from J, with 28 bases in between.

Concerning this clone itself: Other nucleotide sequences from this sample produce the same CDR3. CDR3 residues: CASSELLAGGEQYF. DNA of the CDR3: TGTGCCAGCAGTGAATTACTAGCGGGAGGCGAGCAGTACTTC. V is TRBV2 and J is TRBJ2-7; 12 positions match TRBD2. Germline trimming cut 2 bases from V and 6 bases from J; bases unmatched to any gene: 2. Germline V gene lookup returns CDR1 SNHLY and CDR2 FYNNEI. This CDR3 is built from 14 residues.

The DNA of the CDR3 is TGTGCCACCTGGTGGGCGAACACCGGGGAGCTGTTTTTT. Amino acids: CATWWANTGELFF. The chain recombines TRBV28 with TRBJ2-2; D unclear. The V end lost 10 bases, the J end lost 0 bases, and 9 bases lay between the germline ends. Germline loops: CDR1 MDHEN, CDR2 SYDVKM. The CDR3 covers 13 residues.

Remarks on this clone: An end of the junction does not agree with germline; a read error may underlie this. CDR3 residues: CASSLSQAVYNEQFF. The CDR3 coding sequence is TGTGCTAGCAGCTTAAGCCAAGCGGTGTACAATGAGCAGTTCTTC. This chain joins TRBV7-7 and TRBJ2-1; TRBD2 might be the D (5 bases). CDR1 is SSHAT and CDR2 is FNYEAQ in the germline V gene (reference sequence). The CDR3 is made up of 15 amino acids.

CDR3 sequence: CASIKSRGPREPQHF. CDR3 DNA: TGTGCCAGCATCAAAAGCAGGGGGCCAAGGGAGCCCCAGCATTTT. The rearrangement uses TRBV6-6 and TRBJ1-5; 8 bases match TRBD1. The V segment lost 7 bases and the J segment 8 bases; nucleotides outside the gene matches: 13. Per germline, CDR1 MNHNY and CDR2 SVGAGI (reference sequence). The CDR3 totals 15 residues.

The CDR3 region is CASGRGIPDTQYF. The CDR3 DNA reads as TGTGCCAGCGGCAGGGGAATACCAGATACGCAGTATTTT. The J gene is TRBJ2-3, the V gene TRBV28, with D possibly matching TRBD1 (6 bases). The CDR3 is 13 residues long. Germline assignment: CDR1 MDHEN and CDR2 SYDVKM. Deletions cut 8 bases from V and 4 bases from J, with 13 bases between.

V gene TRBV7-9 combines with J gene TRBJ2-4, with D perhaps TRBD1 or TRBD2 (5 bases each). The CDR3 runs 19 residues. CDR1 and CDR2 (germline): SEHNR, FQNEAQ (reference sequence). Trimming removed 1 base from V and 0 bases from J, with 19 bases in between. CDR3 residues: CASSLGEGVGPIAKNIQYF. CDR3 DNA: TGTGCCAGCAGCTTAGGAGAGGGAGTGGGGCCTATAGCCAAAAACATTCAGTACTTC.

This clone has just one count. This sample includes further DNA sequences coding for the same CDR3. J is TRBJ2-2 and V is TRBV9, with 7 bases matching TRBD2. J lost 0 bases, V lost 0 bases, and 5 bases had no gene match. The CDR3 is made up of 17 amino acids. In germline, CDR1 is SGDLS, CDR2 YYNGEE. This CDR3 is CASSVAGLAANTGELFF. DNA for the CDR3: TGTGCCAGCAGCGTAGCGGGGCTAGCGGCGAACACCGGGGAGCTGTTTTTT.

The chain carries TRBV2 and TRBJ2-1; 11 bases align to TRBD2. The V gene's germline CDR1 is SNHLY and CDR2 FYNNEI. V trimming: 2 bases; J trimming: 4 bases; junction bases outside the gene matches: 4. The CDR3 has 16 amino acids. DNA for the CDR3: TGTGCCAGCAGTGAACCTCGACTAGCGGGATACAATGAGCAGTTCTTC. Translated, it gives CASSEPRLAGYNEQFF.

The J gene is TRBJ1-1, the V gene TRBV5-6; D call uncertain. The germline V gene has CDR1 SGHDT and CDR2 YYEEEE. V gave up 1 base and J gave up 5 bases, with 15 bases separating them. This CDR3 region has 15 residues. The DNA of the CDR3 is TGTGCCAGCAGCTTGTTTGGGTCGGGTCCGACTGAAGCTTTCTTT. Residues: CASSLFGSGPTEAFF. Combining the CDR3 with reference TRBV5-6 and TRBJ1-1 gives the whole variable domain DAGVTQSPTHLIKTRGQQVTLRCSPKSGHDTVSWYQQALGQGPQFIFQYYEEEERQRGNFPDRFSGHQFPNYSSELNVNALLLGDSALYLCASSLFGSGPTEAFFGQGTRLTVV.

V usage is TRBV28 and J usage is TRBJ1-5, with D unclear. The CDR3 is 14 residues long. Germline CDR1 is MDHEN and CDR2 is SYDVKM. Trimming pared 2 bases from V and 7 bases from J, leaving 12 bases between. DNA for the CDR3: TGTGCCAGCAGTTTAGTTTTGGCGGGCCAGCCCCAGCATTTT. Translation gives CASSLVLAGQPQHF.

The CDR3 spells CASSLDRGRGQPQHF. DNA for the CDR3: TGTGCCAGCTCTCTCGACAGGGGGCGCGGTCAGCCCCAGCATTTT. The rearrangement uses TRBV6-1 and TRBJ1-5; 10 positions match TRBD1. The V gene's germline CDR1 is MNHNS and CDR2 SASEGT. The CDR3 is 15 residues long. The J segment lost 6 bases and the V segment lost 8 bases, leaving 10 bases of the junction unmatched.

The genes are TRBV11-2 and TRBJ2-7, with 8 bases matching TRBD2. The CDR3 spans 15 residues. With 5 bases clipped from V and 6 bases from J, the junction kept 12 bases outside the gene matches. Per germline, CDR1 SGHAT and CDR2 FQNNGV. The CDR3 reads CASSPTRLALGEQYF. The CDR3 DNA reads TGTGCCAGCAGCCCCACCCGACTAGCGTTAGGCGAGCAGTACTTC.